The rows below give T cell receptor beta chains drawn from one sample of a study of vaccination and CD4 T cells after COVID-19. The antigens of these receptors remain unknown. TCRdb redid the calling of the PCR reads with MiXCR, one entry per CDR3 protein. The data show some 9,100 distinct CDR3 sequences, around a third seen once. The specimen was CD4+ T cells from blood, cultured in vitro. The receptors originated from a human donor in good health. Each CDR3 is given with its conserved first and last residue. D genes are given only for firm matches. Part of the rows lack a size; the others show once, few, many or a class for expanded clones.

TRBV25-1	TRBD2	TRBJ2-2	-	TGTGCCAGCAGTGTGGGTCTAGCGGAGACCGGGGAGCTGTTTTTT	CASSVGLAETGELFF
TRBV12-3/TRBV12-4	TRBD1	TRBJ2-7	-	TGTGCCAGCAGTTTTTCAGACAGGGTCCTCCGAGGGTCCTACGAGCAGTACTTC	CASSFSDRVLRGSYEQYF
TRBV11-1	-	TRBJ1-1	-	TGTGCCAGCAGCTTAGCCCCGCCAAGGAACACTGAAGCTTTCTTT	CASSLAPPRNTEAFF
TRBV7-7	-	TRBJ2-1	-	TGTGCTAGCAGCTTAGGGGTCCCCTCCTACAATGAGCAGTTCTTC	CASSLGVPSYNEQFF
TRBV5-4	-	TRBJ2-4	-	TGTGCCAGCAGCAATGGACCCCCGTCAGCCAAAAACATTCAGTACTTC	CASSNGPPSAKNIQYF
TRBV24-1	TRBD1	TRBJ2-1	few	TGTGCCACCTCGGGACAGGGGTCCTACAATGAGCAGTTCTTC	CATSGQGSYNEQFF
TRBV28	-	TRBJ1-3	-	TGTGCCAGCAGTTTTAGGGGGACGGGAAACACCATATATTTT	CASSFRGTGNTIYF
TRBV12-3/TRBV12-4	-	TRBJ1-6	-	TGTGCCAGCAGTTTAGGAGCCGGGAATTCACCCCTCCACTTT	CASSLGAGNSPLHF
TRBV2	-	TRBJ1-2	medium-sized	TGTGCCAGCAGTGCCATCCGGGATGCCGCCCGTCACACCTTC	CASSAIRDAARHTF
TRBV7-9	TRBD2	TRBJ2-5	few	TGTGCCAGCAGCCGGACTAGCGGGAGCCAAGAGACCCAGTACTTC	CASSRTSGSQETQYF
TRBV20-1	TRBD2	TRBJ2-5	few	TGCAGTGCTAGAGATCCCGGGAGGGGAGAGACCCAGTACTTC	CSARDPGRGETQYF
TRBV5-6	-	TRBJ2-5	-	TGTGCCAGCAGCTTGGGAGGGACCGAGACCCAGTACTTC	CASSLGGTETQYF
TRBV2	-	TRBJ1-1	-	TGTGCCAGCAGTGCGCAGGGGATAATGAACACTGAAGCTTTCTTT	CASSAQGIMNTEAFF
TRBV2	-	TRBJ2-1	-	TGTGCCAGCACCGAGGGGGGCTACAATGAGCAGTTCTTC	CASTEGGYNEQFF
TRBV20-1	TRBD2	TRBJ2-4	-	TGCAGTGCTAGCCATGGAGTTCCTAGCGGGTACTCCGGGAGCGCCAAAAACATTCAGTACTTC	CSASHGVPSGYSGSAKNIQYF
TRBV27	TRBD2	TRBJ2-3	medium-sized	TGTGCCAGCAGTTTAGGGCTAGCGGGAGCTGATACGCAGTATTTT	CASSLGLAGADTQYF
TRBV7-2	-	TRBJ1-2	few	TGTGCCAGCAGCTTATTCTCGGCAGGATTGCCAACTACTTCGTATGGCTACACCTTC	CASSLFSAGLPTTSYGYTF
TRBV20-1	-	TRBJ1-6	few	TGCAGTGCTAGAGAGGGGGGGGTACGGCATAATTCACCCCTCCACTTT	CSAREGGVRHNSPLHF
TRBV21-1	-	TRBJ2-1	few	TGTGCCAGCAGCAAGGACGAACAGGCCTACAATGAGCAGTTCTTC	CASSKDEQAYNEQFF
TRBV27	TRBD1	TRBJ1-2	medium-sized	TGTGCCAGCAGTCCTAGTGGCAGGGGGGGGTACTATGGCTACACCTTC	CASSPSGRGGYYGYTF
TRBV7-2	-	TRBJ1-2	medium-sized	TGTGCCAGCAGCCTGGCCCACAGGGCGTCCGGTGGCTACACCTTC	CASSLAHRASGGYTF
TRBV10-3	TRBD1	TRBJ1-4	-	TGTGCCATCAGTGAAGAGCCAGGGGGCCGCGAAAAACTGTTTTTT	CAISEEPGGREKLFF
TRBV20-1	TRBD1	TRBJ1-2	medium-sized	TGCAGTGCTAGGACAGGGGTAATCTATGGCTACACCTTC	CSARTGVIYGYTF
TRBV19	-	TRBJ1-5	-	TGTGCCAGTAGTTTCGACAGTGATCAGCCCCAGCATTTT	CASSFDSDQPQHF
TRBV18	-	TRBJ2-3	-	TGTGCCAGCTCACCGCGTTCAACGGCTAGCACAGATACGCAGTATTTT	CASSPRSTASTDTQYF
TRBV5-5	-	TRBJ1-5	-	TGTGCCAGCAGCTCCAGGGTGTCAAATCAGCCCCAGCATTTT	CASSSRVSNQPQHF
TRBV6-1	TRBD1	TRBJ1-2	medium-sized	TGTGCCAGCATTCCGACAGGGACCTATGGCTACACCTTC	CASIPTGTYGYTF
TRBV7-6	TRBD2	TRBJ2-7	few	TGTGCCAGCAGCCGCGGGACTAGCGTAACCTACGAGCAGTACTTC	CASSRGTSVTYEQYF
TRBV29-1	-	TRBJ1-3	-	TGCAGCGTTGAAGTAGGGGACTCCCTAAACACCATATATTTT	CSVEVGDSLNTIYF
TRBV2	TRBD2	TRBJ2-3	-	TGTGCCAGCAAGCCTAGCGGGAGCCCAGATACGCAGTATTTT	CASKPSGSPDTQYF
TRBV20-1	-	TRBJ1-5	medium-sized	TGCAGTGCTAGAGAAGGAGTAGGCAATCAGCCCCAGCATTTT	CSAREGVGNQPQHF
TRBV6-1	TRBD1	TRBJ1-5	few	TGTGCCAGCAGCCAGGGACAGATTAGCAATCAGCCCCAGCATTTT	CASSQGQISNQPQHF
TRBV19	-	TRBJ1-1	-	TGTGCCAGTAGTATAGGCGACAGGCGGAACACTGAAGCTTTCTTT	CASSIGDRRNTEAFF
TRBV7-9	-	TRBJ2-1	-	TGTGCCAGCAGCTTATCTAGCCCCTACAATGAGCAGTTCTTC	CASSLSSPYNEQFF
TRBV7-9	TRBD1	TRBJ2-5	-	TGTGCCAGCAGCGTAGGGACAGTCCGGTTGGGGACCCAGTACTTC	CASSVGTVRLGTQYF
TRBV7-3	TRBD1	TRBJ2-1	-	TGTGCCAGCAGCCTTACCCCCGGACAGGTGTACAATGAGCAGTTCTTC	CASSLTPGQVYNEQFF
TRBV6-5	TRBD1	TRBJ2-1	few	TGTGCCAGCAGTTGGGGGACAGGAGCCAATGAGCAGTTCTTC	CASSWGTGANEQFF
TRBV27	-	TRBJ2-2	few	TGTGCCAGCAGTTTATCCCCGGGGACCGGGGAGCTGTTTTTT	CASSLSPGTGELFF
TRBV24-1	-	TRBJ2-7	-	TGTGCCACCAGTGGCGCCACAGGAGACGGGTACGAGCAGTACTTC	CATSGATGDGYEQYF
TRBV6-2/TRBV6-3	-	TRBJ2-3	-	TGTGCCAGCAGTTACTCTCCACTAGCTAACACAGATACGCAGTATTTT	CASSYSPLANTDTQYF
TRBV7-2	-	TRBJ2-2	-	TGTGCCAGCAACCCAACAGGACCAGCGACCGGGGAGCTGTTTTTT	CASNPTGPATGELFF
TRBV6-1	TRBD2	TRBJ2-3	-	TGTGCCAGCAGCCGGACTAGCGGGTTTACAGATACGCAGTATTTT	CASSRTSGFTDTQYF
TRBV20-1	TRBD2	TRBJ2-1	-	TGCAGTGCTAGCCACACTAGCGGGAGCGTGAATGAGCAGTTCTTC	CSASHTSGSVNEQFF
TRBV28	-	TRBJ2-4	-	TGTGCCAGCAGTGGCGGTGGGGTCCAAAACATTCAGTACTTC	CASSGGGVQNIQYF
TRBV28	TRBD2	TRBJ2-2	-	TGTGCCAGCAGTTTTCCTCGACTAGCGCATAACACCGGGGAGCTGTTTTTT	CASSFPRLAHNTGELFF
TRBV4-3	TRBD1	TRBJ2-7	once	TGCGCCAGCAGCCTGGACAGGGAAAGCTCCTACGAGCAGTACTTC	CASSLDRESSYEQYF
TRBV20-1	TRBD1	TRBJ2-6	-	TGCAGTGCTACGGGGACAGGGTCGTACGCTGGGGCCAACGTCCTGACTTTC	CSATGTGSYAGANVLTF
TRBV7-2	TRBD2	TRBJ2-7	-	TGTGCCACCACCCTCGGTCTAGCGGGAGTGAGAGACGAGCAGTACTTC	CATTLGLAGVRDEQYF
TRBV6-2/TRBV6-3	-	TRBJ2-7	few	TGTGCCAGCAGTTCTAGTCGTCTCACGATGTCCTACGAGCAGTACTTC	CASSSSRLTMSYEQYF
TRBV15	TRBD1	TRBJ1-2	-	TGTGCCACCAGCAGAGATCTCTGGGACAGGGTGGTCTATGGCTACACCTTC	CATSRDLWDRVVYGYTF
TRBV7-2	-	TRBJ1-2	-	TGTGCCAGCAGCTTAGTTCGAAGTGCCCGGCTGCACACCTTC	CASSLVRSARLHTF
TRBV28	-	TRBJ1-4	-	TGTGCCAGCAGTTTATGGGACCTGGACACAACTAATGAAAAACTGTTTTTT	CASSLWDLDTTNEKLFF
TRBV20-1	TRBD2	TRBJ2-5	-	TGCAGTGCTAGATCCCTAGCGGGAAGGTCGGAGACCCAGTACTTC	CSARSLAGRSETQYF
TRBV24-1	-	TRBJ2-3	few	TGTGCCACCAGTGACCTGACAGGGACTAGCACAGATACGCAGTATTTT	CATSDLTGTSTDTQYF
TRBV2	-	TRBJ1-1	once	TGTGCCACCCGACAGGTGCCCGGGACTGAAGCTTTCTTT	CATRQVPGTEAFF
TRBV15	-	TRBJ1-1	medium-sized	TGTGCCACCAGCAGAGAACGGTGGACGAACACTGAAGCTTTCTTT	CATSRERWTNTEAFF
TRBV6-1	-	TRBJ2-7	few	TGTGCCAGCAGCCTCGGGACGGCCGGGGGCGAGCAGTACTTC	CASSLGTAGGEQYF
TRBV6-2/TRBV6-3	TRBD2	TRBJ2-7	-	TGTGCCAGCAGTTGGCGGACTAGGGAGGAACATAAGTACGAGCAGTACTTC	CASSWRTREEHKYEQYF